This T cell receptor beta chain was recorded in a study of T-cell reconstitution after alpha-beta-depleted transplantation in children. Library preparation (for TCRbeta) was performed with unique molecular identifiers. TCRdb ran MiXCR on the PCR reads and lists one entry per CDR3 protein. The sample consists of fewer than 700,000 distinct CDR3 sequences, about an eighth of them appearing once. General study points: Surviving recipient cells, namely T cells and thymic progenitors, were the source of high day-60 TCRbeta diversity in some patients. From newly produced T cells came most of the T-cell counts and diversity one year after transplant. There were reportedly several hundred expanded graft clones from which alpha-beta T cells came about two months after transplant.

This clonotype came up many times. Its matching antigen is unknown. The CDR3 has 17 amino acids. V was pared by 2 bases and J by 0 bases, with 11 bases between. The germline V gene has CDR1 MNHEY and CDR2 SMNVEV (reference sequence). V usage is TRBV27 and J usage is TRBJ2-6; D gene unclear. Sequences were derived from PBMCs, mostly from graft donor cells, sampled 360 days after TCRalphabeta/CD19-depleted stem cell transplant. The receptor was isolated from a male patient younger than 18 who had a stem cell transplant for acute myeloid leukemia, so the T cells may come from the graft donor. This CDR3 reads CASSLKVVYSGANVLTF. Here the CDR3 DNA reads TGTGCCAGCAGTTTAAAAGTGGTCTACTCTGGGGCCAACGTCCTGACTTTC.